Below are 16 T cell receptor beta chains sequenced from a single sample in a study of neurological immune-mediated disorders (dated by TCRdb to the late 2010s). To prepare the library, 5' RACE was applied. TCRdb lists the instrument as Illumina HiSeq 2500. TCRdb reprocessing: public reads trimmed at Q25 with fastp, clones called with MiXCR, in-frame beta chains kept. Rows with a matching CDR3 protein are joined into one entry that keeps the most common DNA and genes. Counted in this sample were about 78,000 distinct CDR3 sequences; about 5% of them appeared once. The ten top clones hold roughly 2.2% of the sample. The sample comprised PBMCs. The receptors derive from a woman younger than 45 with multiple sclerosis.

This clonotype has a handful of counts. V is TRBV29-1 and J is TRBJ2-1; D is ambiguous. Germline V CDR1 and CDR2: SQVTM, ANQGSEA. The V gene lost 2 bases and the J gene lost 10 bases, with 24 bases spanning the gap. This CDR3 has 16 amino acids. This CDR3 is CSVENGRLSPTGEQFF. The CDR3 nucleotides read TGCAGCGTTGAAAACGGGCGTCTATCCCCAACGGGCGAGCAGTTCTTC.

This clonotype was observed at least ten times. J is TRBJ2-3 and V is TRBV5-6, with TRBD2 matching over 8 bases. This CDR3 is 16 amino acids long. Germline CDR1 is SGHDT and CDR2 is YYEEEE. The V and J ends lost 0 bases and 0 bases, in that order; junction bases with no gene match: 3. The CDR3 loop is CASSLGGGLSTDTQYF. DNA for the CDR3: TGTGCCAGCAGCTTGGGCGGGGGGCTGAGCACAGATACGCAGTATTTT.

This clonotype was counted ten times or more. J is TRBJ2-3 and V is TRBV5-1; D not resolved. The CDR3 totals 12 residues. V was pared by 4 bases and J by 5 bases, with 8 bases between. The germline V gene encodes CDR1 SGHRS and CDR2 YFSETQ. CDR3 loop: CASSPSRDTQYF. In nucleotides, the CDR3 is TGCGCCAGCAGCCCCTCGAGAGATACGCAGTATTTT.

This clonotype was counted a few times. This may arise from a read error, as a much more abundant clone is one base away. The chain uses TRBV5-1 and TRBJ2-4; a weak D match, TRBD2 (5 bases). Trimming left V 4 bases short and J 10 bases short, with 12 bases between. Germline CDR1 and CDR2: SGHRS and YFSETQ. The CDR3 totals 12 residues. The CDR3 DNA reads TGCGCCAGCAGCCCCGTCGGGAAAATTCAGTACTTC. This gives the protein CASSPVGKIQYF.

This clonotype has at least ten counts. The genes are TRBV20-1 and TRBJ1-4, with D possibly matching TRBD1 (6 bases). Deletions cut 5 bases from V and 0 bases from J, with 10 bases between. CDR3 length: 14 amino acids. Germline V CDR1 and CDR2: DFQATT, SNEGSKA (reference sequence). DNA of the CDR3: TGCAGTGCTCCACAGGGCTCAACTAATGAAAAACTGTTTTTT. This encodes CSAPQGSTNEKLFF.

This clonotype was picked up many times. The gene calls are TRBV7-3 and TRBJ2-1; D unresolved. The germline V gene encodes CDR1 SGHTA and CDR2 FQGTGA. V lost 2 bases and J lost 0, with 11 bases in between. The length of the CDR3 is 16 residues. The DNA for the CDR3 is TGTGCCAGCAGCTTATCAGGCGGTGGCTCCTACAATGAGCAGTTCTTC. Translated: CASSLSGGGSYNEQFF.

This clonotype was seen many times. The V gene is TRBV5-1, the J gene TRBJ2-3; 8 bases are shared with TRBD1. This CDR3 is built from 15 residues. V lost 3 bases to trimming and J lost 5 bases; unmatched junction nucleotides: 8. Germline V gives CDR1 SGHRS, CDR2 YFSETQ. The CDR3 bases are TGCGCCAGCAGCTCCCTCGGACAGGGTGAAGATACGCAGTATTTT. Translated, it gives CASSSLGQGEDTQYF. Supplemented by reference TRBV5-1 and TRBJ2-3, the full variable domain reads KAGVTQTPRYLIKTRGQQVTLSCSPISGHRSVSWYQQTPGQGLQFLFEYFSETQRNKGNFPGRFSGRQFSNSRSEMNVSTLELGDSALYLCASSSLGQGEDTQYFGPGTRLTVL.

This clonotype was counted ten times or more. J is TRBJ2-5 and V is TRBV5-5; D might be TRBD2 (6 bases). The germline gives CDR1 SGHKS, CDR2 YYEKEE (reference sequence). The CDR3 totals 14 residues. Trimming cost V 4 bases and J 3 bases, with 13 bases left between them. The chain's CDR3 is CASSRRGGEETQYF. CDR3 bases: TGTGCCAGCAGCCGAAGGGGAGGTGAAGAGACCCAGTACTTC.

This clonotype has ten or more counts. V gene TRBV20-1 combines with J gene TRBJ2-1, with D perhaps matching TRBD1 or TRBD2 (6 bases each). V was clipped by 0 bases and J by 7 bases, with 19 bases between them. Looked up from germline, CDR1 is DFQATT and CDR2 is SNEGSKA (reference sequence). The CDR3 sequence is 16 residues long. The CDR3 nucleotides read TGCAGTGCTAGAGATGTGGGGGGTCCAGGGGAGAATGAGCAGTTCTTC. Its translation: CSARDVGGPGENEQFF.

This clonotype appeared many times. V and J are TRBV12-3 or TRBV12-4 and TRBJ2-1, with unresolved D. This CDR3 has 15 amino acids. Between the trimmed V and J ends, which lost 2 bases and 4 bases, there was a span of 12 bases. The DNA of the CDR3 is TGTGCCAGCAGTTTATCTGCGGACGATTACAATGAGCAGTTCTTC. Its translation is CASSLSADDYNEQFF.

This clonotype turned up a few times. The CDR3 region is CASSSRQGVGSYEQYF. In DNA, the CDR3 is TGTGCCAGCAGCTCCAGACAGGGGGTAGGATCCTACGAGCAGTACTTC. The chain joins TRBV9 to TRBJ2-7, with 9 nucleotides matching TRBD1. The trim removed 4 bases at V and 1 base at J, leaving 9 bases unmatched. This CDR3 is 16 amino acids long. CDR1 and CDR2 (germline): SGDLS, YYNGEE.

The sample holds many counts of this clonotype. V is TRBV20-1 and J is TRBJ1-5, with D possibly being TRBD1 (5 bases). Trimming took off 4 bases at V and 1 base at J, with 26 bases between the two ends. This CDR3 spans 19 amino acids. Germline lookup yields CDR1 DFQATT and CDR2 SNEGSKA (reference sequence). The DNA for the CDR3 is TGCAGTGCTATAGCTGCGGGCGCAGGGCTGATTTTAAGCAATCAGCCCCAGCATTTT. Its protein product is CSAIAAGAGLILSNQPQHF.

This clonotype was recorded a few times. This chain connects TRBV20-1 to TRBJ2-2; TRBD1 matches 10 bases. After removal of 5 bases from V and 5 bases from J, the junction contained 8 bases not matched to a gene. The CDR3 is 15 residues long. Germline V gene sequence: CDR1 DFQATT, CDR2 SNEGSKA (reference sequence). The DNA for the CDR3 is TGCAGTGCTCCAAGACAGGGGGCTTCTACCGGGGAGCTGTTTTTT. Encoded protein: CSAPRQGASTGELFF.

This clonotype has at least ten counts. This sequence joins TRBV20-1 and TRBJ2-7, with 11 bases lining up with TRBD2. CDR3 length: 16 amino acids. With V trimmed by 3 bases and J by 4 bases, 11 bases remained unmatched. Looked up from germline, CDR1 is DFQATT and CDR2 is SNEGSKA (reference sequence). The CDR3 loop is CSASLGPGTSGYEQYF. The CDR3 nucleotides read TGCAGTGCTAGTTTGGGACCGGGGACTAGCGGTTACGAGCAGTACTTC.

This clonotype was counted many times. The CDR3 DNA is TGCAGTGCTAGGTCGGGCGGGGTAACAGATACGCAGTATTTT. Protein product: CSARSGGVTDTQYF. The rearrangement joins TRBV20-1 to TRBJ2-3, with D possibly matching TRBD2 (6 bases). Per the germline V gene, CDR1 is DFQATT and CDR2 is SNEGSKA (reference sequence). The V and J ends lost 3 bases and 3 bases respectively, with 13 bases between them. This CDR3 has 14 amino acids.

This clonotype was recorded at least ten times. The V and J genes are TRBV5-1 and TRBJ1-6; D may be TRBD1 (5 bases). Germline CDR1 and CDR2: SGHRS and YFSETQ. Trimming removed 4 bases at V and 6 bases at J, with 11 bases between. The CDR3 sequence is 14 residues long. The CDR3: CASSRDRGNSPLHF. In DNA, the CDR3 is TGCGCCAGCAGCCGCGACAGAGGTAATTCACCCCTCCACTTT.